Listed here are 31 T cell receptor beta chains from one sample, sequenced in a study of tumor and adjacent non-tumor tissue in lung cancer. Three rounds of nested PCR, following a modified ARM-PCR protocol, produced the TCRbeta library. MiXCR was run by TCRdb on the multiplex PCR reads, yielding one entry per CDR3 protein. The repertoire includes around 74,000 distinct CDR3 sequences, around two thirds of them detected once, and about a quarter sits in the top ten. This sample's RNA came from whole unsorted tissue. Distant lung tissue was collected more than 3 cm away from the tumor edge. Sample: distant non-tumor lung tissue. These TCRs come from a woman aged 45-65 years with non-small cell lung cancer.

This clonotype has more than one count but fewer than ten. This chain uses TRBV28 with TRBJ1-1, with D possibly being TRBD1 (6 bases). The V end was cut by 8 bases, the J end by 5 bases, with 27 bases between. The CDR3 contains 17 residues. Germline V gene data show CDR1 as MDHEN and CDR2 as SYDVKM. DNA of the CDR3: TGTGCCAGCCCGAAACCCCTCGGGACAACCGAGGGGACTGAAGCTTTCTTT. Encoded protein: CASPKPLGTTEGTEAFF.

For this clonotype: Relative to the germline gene, one junction end is altered; a read error may explain this. The CDR3 is CASSLEELNTEALF. CDR3 bases: TGTGCCAGCAGCTTGGAGGAGTTAAACACTGAAGCTCTCTTT. The chain has TRBV11-1 and TRBJ1-1; D is undetermined. This CDR3 is built from 14 residues. Germline V CDR1 and CDR2: SGHAT, FQDESV (reference sequence).

For this clonotype: Germline is not matched at one junction end, which may reflect a read error. The CDR3 region has the DNA TGTGCCAGCATCTTCCTGGCCCAATACAAAGAGCAGTTCTTC. Protein: CASIFLAQYKEQFF. This sequence joins TRBV11-2 and TRBJ2-1; D is unresolved. Germline CDR1 reads SGHAT; CDR2 reads FQNNGV. The CDR3 extends over 14 amino acids.

This clonotype appeared many times. This chain joins TRBV20-1 and TRBJ2-3; D possibly uses TRBD1 or TRBD2 (5 bases each). Germline CDR1 and CDR2: DFQATT and SNEGSKA (reference sequence). This CDR3 region has 15 residues. V was cut by 7 bases and J by 0 bases, with 17 bases left in between. As DNA, the CDR3 is TGCAGTGTTTGGGACCGTGGCACTAGCACAGATACGCAGTATTTT. It codes for CSVWDRGTSTDTQYF.

This clonotype was seen only a few times. A much larger clonotype is one base distant, so this may be a read error. The chain combines TRBV29-1 with TRBJ2-5; D uncertain. The V gene lost 8 bases and the J gene lost 8 bases, with 18 bases spanning the gap. Germline V CDR1 and CDR2: SQVTM, ANQGSEA. This CDR3 is built from 12 residues. Here the CDR3 DNA reads TGCAGCACGACGGAGAGCTCGCAAACCCAGTACTTC. Its translation: CSTTESSQTQYF.

About this clonotype: One junction end does not reproduce the germline sequence, and a read error may be involved. This sequence joins TRBV20-1 and TRBJ2-7, with D perhaps TRBD1 (5 bases). Germline V CDR1 and CDR2: DFQATT, SNEGSKA (reference sequence). The CDR3 length is 12 residues. Here the CDR3 reads CSARKTEYKQYF. CDR3 DNA sequence: TGCAGTGCTAGAAAGACAGAGTACAAGCAATACTTC.

V gene TRBV6-5 combines with J gene TRBJ2-1; D is perhaps TRBD1 (5 bases). The CDR3 contains 17 residues. Germline CDR1 reads MNHEY; CDR2 reads SVGAGI. V was shortened by 7 bases and J by 4 bases, with 23 bases between the two germline ends. The CDR3: CASNHPRVQVDYNEQFF. The CDR3 region has the DNA TGTGCCAGCAACCACCCCCGTGTACAGGTCGATTACAATGAGCAGTTCTTC.

Turning to this clonotype: It may be a read error: a sequence one base away is much more abundant. In nucleotides, the CDR3 is TGCAGCGCATTGTCCCCCGGGCTAGCCGGAGAGACCCAGTACTTC. As protein: CSALSPGLAGETQYF. This sequence joins TRBV20-1 and TRBJ2-5; maybe TRBD2 (5 bases). CDR3 length: 15 residues. The germline CDR1 and CDR2 sequences are DFQATT and SNEGSKA (reference sequence).

Concerning this clonotype: No conserved phenylalanine or tryptophan is present at the end of the CDR3, so a read error is the likely explanation. The chain links TRBV20-1 to TRBJ2-5, with unresolved D. V lost 6 bases, J lost 5 bases, and 19 bases lay in between. The V gene's germline CDR1 is DFQATT and CDR2 SNEGSKA (reference sequence). This CDR3 is 14 amino acids long. The CDR3 nucleotides read TGCAGTGCCCAGTACCAAGTGATTCATGAGACCCAGTACCTC. As protein: CSAQYQVIHETQYL.

This clonotype has ten or more counts. The gene calls are TRBV12-3 or TRBV12-4 and TRBJ2-4; tentative D call: TRBD2 (5 bases). With 3 bases removed from V and 1 base from J, the gap between germline ends came to 13 bases. This CDR3 comprises 16 residues. The CDR3 nucleotides read TGTGCCAGCAGTTTTACTAGGGCCTTGGCCAAAAACATTCAGTACTTC. This gives the protein CASSFTRALAKNIQYF.

As for this clonotype: One junction end disagrees with the germline gene, perhaps due to a read error. The chain recombines TRBV11-2 with TRBJ2-1, with a possible D match to TRBD1 (5 bases). The CDR3 sequence is 13 residues long. The germline V gene encodes CDR1 SGHAT and CDR2 FQNNGV. The CDR3 loop is CACSLNAGYEQSF. The DNA of the CDR3 is TGTGCCTGCAGCCTCAATGCAGGGTATGAGCAGTCCTTC.

The sample holds a few counts of this clonotype. A much larger clone sits a single nucleotide away, making a read error possible. The V gene is TRBV5-4, the J gene TRBJ2-7; 8 bases align to TRBD1. The CDR3 consists of 12 residues. Germline loops: CDR1 SGHNT, CDR2 YYREEE (reference sequence). The CDR3 DNA reads TGTGTCAGCAGTCAGGACAGGGACGAGCAGTACTTC. Translation: CVSSQDRDEQYF.

The chain employs TRBV4-2 and TRBJ1-6; a possible D gene is TRBD1 (5 bases). V lost 6 bases and J lost 5, with 17 bases in between. This CDR3 region has 16 residues. Germline-derived CDR1 and CDR2 are LGHNA and YNFKEQ. CDR3 amino acids: CASSPCWTRNNSPLHF. In nucleotides, the CDR3 is TGTGCCAGCAGTCCATGTTGGACACGCAATAATTCACCCCTCCACTTT.

This clonotype was recorded at least ten times. The chain combines TRBV12-3 or TRBV12-4 with TRBJ2-3, with D uncertain. V lost 5 bases to trimming and J lost 2 bases, with 11 bases between them. There are 14 residues in the CDR3. CDR3 DNA sequence: TGTGCCAGCAGTCGGAGTCACCCCACAGATACGCAGTATTTT. It encodes CASSRSHPTDTQYF.

Note on this clonotype: An end of the junction does not agree with germline; a read error may underlie this. The chain combines TRBV19 with TRBJ2-5, with D tentatively TRBD2 (6 bases). Germline values: CDR1 LNHDA, CDR2 SQIVND (reference sequence). The CDR3 sequence is 14 residues long. Written as DNA, the CDR3 is TGTGCCGGTAGTGCGGGACCCGGAGGGAAGACCCAGTACTTC. This codes for CAGSAGPGGKTQYF.

In the case of this clonotype: In this CDR3 the conserved last residue, phenylalanine or tryptophan, is missing, so a read error is likely. This sequence joins TRBV5-5 and TRBJ2-1; the match to TRBD2 covers 9 bases. The trim removed 3 bases at V and 8 bases at J, leaving 12 bases unmatched. CDR1 SGHKS and CDR2 YYEKEE come from the germline V gene (reference sequence). This CDR3 is built from 16 residues. The CDR3 protein is CASSSPRIAGDHEQFI. For the CDR3, the DNA is TGTGCCAGCAGCTCGCCCCGGATAGCGGGAGATCATGAGCAGTTCATC.

This chain links TRBV24-1 with TRBJ2-3, with 9 bases matching TRBD2. Germline-derived CDR1 and CDR2 are KGHDR and SFDVKD. Trimming removed 10 bases from V and 5 bases from J; junction bases left unmatched: 18. The CDR3 totals 17 residues. This CDR3 is CATTWVNSGSGVDTQYF. The CDR3 nucleotides read TGTGCCACGACATGGGTTAATAGCGGGAGCGGCGTAGATACGCAGTATTTT.

Notes on this clonotype: This could be a read error, since a much larger clone is one nucleotide away. This CDR3 reads CVSSEFRLAGESSYEQYF. In DNA form, the CDR3 reads TGTGTCAGCAGTGAATTCAGACTAGCGGGAGAATCCTCCTACGAGCAGTACTTC. The rearrangement links TRBV6-1 to TRBJ2-7; 12 bases are a match to TRBD2. The germline V gene has CDR1 MNHNS and CDR2 SASEGT. This CDR3 spans 18 amino acids.

As to this clonotype: One junction end does not reproduce the germline sequence, and a read error may be involved. The chain has TRBV14 and TRBJ1-5; D unresolved. Germline V gives CDR1 SGHDN, CDR2 FVKESK. CDR3 length: 13 residues. The CDR3 DNA sequence: TGTGCCAGTAGCCACGGGGAGTATCAGCCCAAGCATTTT. It specifies CASSHGEYQPKHF.

A remark on this clonotype: This may be a read error, as it is one base from a much larger clone. V is TRBV5-1 and J is TRBJ2-5, with D possibly being TRBD1 (5 bases). CDR1 and CDR2 (germline): SGHRS, YFSETQ. This CDR3 comprises 12 residues. In nucleotides, the CDR3 is TGCGCCGGCAGGGTTTTAGGGGAGACCCAGTACTTC. This sequence encodes CAGRVLGETQYF.

With regard to this clonotype: This likely comes from a read error, as the CDR3 has no conserved phenylalanine or tryptophan at its end. It is unclear where the CDR3 begins or ends on the DNA, so no DNA is shown, and the CDR3 is as TCRdb lists it. This sequence joins TRBV4-1 and TRBJ1-1; TRBD1 is the table's D call, not checked against the DNA. CDR1 and CDR2 from the germline V gene are MGHRA and YSYEKL. The CDR3 is 16 residues long, counting both termini. The CDR3 is CASSQNLYRVATEAFY.

This clonotype was observed a few times. An end of the junction does not agree with germline; a read error may underlie this. This rearrangement joins TRBV11-1 to TRBJ2-3; 9 positions match TRBD2. The germline V gene has CDR1 SGHAT and CDR2 FQDESV (reference sequence). The CDR3 has 17 amino acids. The CDR3 loop is CASSVGLARVSTDAQYF. Here the CDR3 DNA reads TGTGCCAGCAGCGTCGGACTAGCGAGAGTGTCCACAGATGCGCAGTATTTT.

This clonotype was recorded only once. This may come from a read error, since a much larger clone is one base off. CDR3: CAGSQAPGLAGGPGYNEQFF. The CDR3 coding sequence is TGCGCCGGCAGCCAAGCACCGGGACTAGCGGGAGGGCCTGGCTACAATGAGCAGTTCTTC. The V and J genes are TRBV4-1 and TRBJ2-1, with 16 bases fitting TRBD2. The CDR3 is 20 amino acids. Germline CDR1 is MGHRA and CDR2 is YSYEKL.

J is TRBJ2-1 and V is TRBV11-2; D remains unclear. Germline lookup yields CDR1 SGHAT and CDR2 FQNNGV. CDR3 length equals 13 residues. Trimming took off 4 bases at V and 10 bases at J, with 14 bases between the two ends. CDR3: CASSSLNKPEQFF. DNA of the CDR3: TGTGCCAGCAGCTCCCTGAACAAGCCAGAGCAGTTCTTC.

Worth noting for this clonotype: A read error is possible here, since a much larger clone lies one base away. The CDR3 is CSTRMPDKGADTQYF. The CDR3 bases are TGCAGCACCCGAATGCCAGACAAGGGCGCAGATACGCAGTATTTT. V usage is TRBV29-1 and J usage is TRBJ2-3; D gene ambiguous. The length of the CDR3 is 15 residues. CDR1 is SQVTM and CDR2 is ANQGSEA in the germline V gene. V gave up 8 bases and J gave up 4 bases, with 22 bases separating them.

V usage is TRBV7-2 and J usage is TRBJ1-1; possible D gene TRBD1, 6 bases. Germline V gene lookup returns CDR1 SGHTA and CDR2 FQGNSA. V gave up 6 bases and J gave up 7 bases, with 15 bases separating them. The CDR3 has 13 amino acids. The CDR3, as DNA: TGTGCCAGCAGTAAAACAGGGACCAATGAAGCTTTCTTT. Its protein is CASSKTGTNEAFF.

About this clonotype: The conserved phenylalanine or tryptophan is not found at the CDR3 terminus, so this likely reflects a read error. The DNA is left out, because the CDR3 cannot be placed on it with certainty; the CDR3 is given as TCRdb lists it. The V and J genes are TRBV11-2 and TRBJ2-1. Per the germline V gene, CDR1 is SGHAT and CDR2 is FQNNGV. The CDR3 length equals 13 residues, ends included. This chain's CDR3 is CPSSLGRLPELFI.

For this clonotype: A junction boundary mismatches the germline segment, possibly from a read error. CDR3 residues: CSATDPDTEALF. The CDR3 DNA sequence: TGCAGTGCAACTGACCCTGACACTGAAGCTTTATTT. The chain is built from TRBV20-1 and TRBJ1-1, with D uncertain. This CDR3 is built from 12 residues. Germline CDR1 reads DFQATT; CDR2 reads SNEGSKA (reference sequence).

Many counts were recorded for this clonotype. The J gene is TRBJ1-5, the V gene TRBV20-1, with D possibly being TRBD1 (6 bases). The CDR3 length is 16 residues. Germline V gene sequence: CDR1 DFQATT, CDR2 SNEGSKA (reference sequence). Trimming took off 0 bases at V and 3 bases at J, with 15 bases between the two ends. In DNA form, the CDR3 reads TGCAGTGCTAGAGACTACCGGGACATAGACAATCAGCCCCAGCATTTT. Amino acid sequence: CSARDYRDIDNQPQHF.

The chain carries TRBV7-8 and TRBJ1-1; D remains unclear. This CDR3 comprises 14 residues. V gave up 10 bases and J gave up 5 bases, with 20 bases separating them. CDR1 and CDR2 (germline): SGHVS, FQNEAQ. CDR3 nucleotides: TGTGCCAACGGCTTAGATTTGTTGGAGACTGAAGCTTTCTTT. This codes for CANGLDLLETEAFF.

This clonotype has at least ten counts. The gene calls are TRBV6-2 or TRBV6-3 and TRBJ2-3, with 9 positions matching TRBD1. Germline loops: CDR1 MNHEY, CDR2 SVGEGT. With 6 bases clipped from V and 3 bases from J, the junction kept 4 bases outside the gene matches. This CDR3 is built from 14 residues. The CDR3 DNA follows: TGTGCCAGCAGCGGGACAGGGTCGACAGATACGCAGTATTTT. Residues: CASSGTGSTDTQYF.